These T cell receptor beta chains were read from a single sample in a study of T cell responses to AZD1222 COVID-19 vaccine. Generated by immunoSEQ multiplex PCR, the TCRdb table keeps only in-frame clones and is missing some. There are more than 95,000 clones in the sample; about 85% occur only once, and roughly 4.4% lies in the top ten. Sequencing was performed on peripheral blood, taken 28 days after the second AZD1222 dose. The receptor source for this set is an adult who received the AZD1222 COVID-19 vaccine. CDR3s include the opening cysteine and the closing phenylalanine or tryptophan. A D gene is named only where the DNA matches it firmly. Part of the rows lack a size; the others show once, few, many or a class for expanded clones.

len: 14; v_gene: TRBV2; abundance: NA; j_gene: TRBJ1-1; d_gene: NA; CDR3nt: TGTGCCAGAAACAGGGATTTGGGAAACACTGAAGCTTTCTTT; CDR3aa: CARNRDLGNTEAFF
len: 16; v_gene: TRBV7-8; abundance: NA; j_gene: TRBJ2-7; d_gene: TRBD1; CDR3nt: TGTGCCAGCAGCTCGGAAAGGACAGGAAGCTCCTACGAGCAGTACTTC; CDR3aa: CASSSERTGSSYEQYF
len: 15; v_gene: TRBV6-5; abundance: once; j_gene: TRBJ2-2; d_gene: TRBD1; CDR3nt: TGTGCCAGCAGTTACGGGACAGGGACCACCGGGGAGCTGTTTTTT; CDR3aa: CASSYGTGTTGELFF
len: 14; v_gene: TRBV10-3; abundance: NA; j_gene: TRBJ2-1; d_gene: TRBD2; CDR3nt: TGTGCCATCGTAGCGGGGACGGGTAGGGATGAGCAGTTCTTC; CDR3aa: CAIVAGTGRDEQFF
len: 16; v_gene: TRBV6-5; abundance: NA; j_gene: TRBJ1-1; d_gene: TRBD1; CDR3nt: TGTGCCAGCAGTTGGTACAGGGTTGACAGGGAGACTGAAGCTTTCTTT; CDR3aa: CASSWYRVDRETEAFF
len: 11; v_gene: TRBV20-1; abundance: NA; j_gene: TRBJ1-3; d_gene: TRBD1; CDR3nt: TGCAGTGCTGGGACAGAAAACACCATATATTTT; CDR3aa: CSAGTENTIYF
len: 14; v_gene: TRBV5-1; abundance: few; j_gene: TRBJ1-5; d_gene: NA; CDR3nt: TGCGCCAGCAGCTTAGGGGGGGATGGTCAGCCCCAGCATTTT; CDR3aa: CASSLGGDGQPQHF
len: 16; v_gene: TRBV28; abundance: NA; j_gene: TRBJ1-6; d_gene: NA; CDR3nt: TGTGCCAGCAGTTTAGGTACCGGGCAGGGGAATTCACCCCTCCACTTT; CDR3aa: CASSLGTGQGNSPLHF
len: 15; v_gene: TRBV11-3; abundance: NA; j_gene: TRBJ2-2; d_gene: TRBD1; CDR3nt: TGTGCCAGCGGACCGGGACAGGGGGCTAACGGGGAGCTGTTTTTT; CDR3aa: CASGPGQGANGELFF
len: 14; v_gene: TRBV28; abundance: NA; j_gene: TRBJ1-2; d_gene: TRBD1; CDR3nt: TGTGCCAGCAGGACAGGGGGCGCCTCCTATGGCTACACCTTC; CDR3aa: CASRTGGASYGYTF
len: 14; v_gene: TRBV9; abundance: NA; j_gene: TRBJ2-6; d_gene: NA; CDR3nt: TGTGCCACTTCTGGAAGCTCTGGGGCCAACGTCCTGACTTTC; CDR3aa: CATSGSSGANVLTF
len: 14; v_gene: TRBV29-1; abundance: NA; j_gene: TRBJ2-7; d_gene: TRBD1; CDR3nt: TGCAGCGTTGTCCGGGACAGGGGGCTCTACGAGCAGTACTTC; CDR3aa: CSVVRDRGLYEQYF
len: 13; v_gene: TRBV30; abundance: few; j_gene: TRBJ2-1; d_gene: NA; CDR3nt: TGTGCCTGGAGTGCGGATAGCTACAATGAGCAGTTCTTC; CDR3aa: CAWSADSYNEQFF
len: 12; v_gene: TRBV6-5; abundance: NA; j_gene: TRBJ2-2; d_gene: NA; CDR3nt: TGTGCCAGCAGACTCCTTCCCGGGGAGCTGTTTTTT; CDR3aa: CASRLLPGELFF
len: 15; v_gene: TRBV24-1; abundance: NA; j_gene: TRBJ2-7; d_gene: TRBD1; CDR3nt: TGTGCCACCAGTGATGGACAGGATTGGAATAATGAGCAGTACTTC; CDR3aa: CATSDGQDWNNEQYF
len: 16; v_gene: TRBV10-2; abundance: NA; j_gene: TRBJ2-5; d_gene: NA; CDR3nt: TGCGCCAGCAGTGAGTCTTTGGGGCGGGGATTGGAGACCCAGTACTTC; CDR3aa: CASSESLGRGLETQYF
len: 15; v_gene: TRBV6-5; abundance: NA; j_gene: TRBJ2-1; d_gene: TRBD2; CDR3nt: TGTGCCAGCAGGGGGGGGGAGGGCTCCTACAATGAGCAGTTCTTC; CDR3aa: CASRGGEGSYNEQFF
len: 14; v_gene: TRBV18; abundance: NA; j_gene: TRBJ1-6; d_gene: NA; CDR3nt: TGTGCCAGCTCCCCCGGGACCTCAGATTCACCCCTCCACTTT; CDR3aa: CASSPGTSDSPLHF
len: 15; v_gene: TRBV5-6; abundance: NA; j_gene: TRBJ2-6; d_gene: NA; CDR3nt: TGTGCCAGCAGCTTATCGGGTGCTGGGGCCAACGTCCTGACTTTC; CDR3aa: CASSLSGAGANVLTF
len: 16; v_gene: TRBV28; abundance: NA; j_gene: TRBJ2-2; d_gene: NA; CDR3nt: TGTGCCAGCAGTGCTACAGGGAAGGGGAGGACCGGGGAGCTGTTTTTT; CDR3aa: CASSATGKGRTGELFF
len: 15; v_gene: TRBV11-3; abundance: NA; j_gene: TRBJ2-1; d_gene: NA; CDR3nt: TGTGCCAGCAGCGTCGGGACTCCTCAATACAATGAGCAGTTCTTC; CDR3aa: CASSVGTPQYNEQFF
len: 15; v_gene: TRBV6-5; abundance: NA; j_gene: TRBJ1-2; d_gene: NA; CDR3nt: TGTGCCAGCAGGGGGTTCTTTTCCGACAGCCTAGGCTACACCTTC; CDR3aa: CASRGFFSDSLGYTF
len: 15; v_gene: TRBV2; abundance: NA; j_gene: TRBJ2-2; d_gene: TRBD1; CDR3nt: TGTGCCAGCACCGAACAGGGACAGGGCGCCGGGGAGCTGTTTTTT; CDR3aa: CASTEQGQGAGELFF
len: 15; v_gene: TRBV19; abundance: NA; j_gene: TRBJ1-2; d_gene: NA; CDR3nt: TGTGCCAGTAGTGCGCGCCCCAGGGTAGAAAAAGGCTACACCTTC; CDR3aa: CASSARPRVEKGYTF
len: 15; v_gene: TRBV5-5; abundance: NA; j_gene: TRBJ2-5; d_gene: NA; CDR3nt: TGTGCCAGCAGCTTGGCGGGGACTTCTGAGATGGCCCAGTACTTC; CDR3aa: CASSLAGTSEMAQYF
len: 15; v_gene: TRBV13; abundance: NA; j_gene: TRBJ2-7; d_gene: TRBD2; CDR3nt: TGTGCCAGCAGCTTAGGGGCTAGCGGGGGATACGAGCAGTACTTC; CDR3aa: CASSLGASGGYEQYF
len: 16; v_gene: TRBV10-3; abundance: NA; j_gene: TRBJ2-1; d_gene: TRBD2; CDR3nt: TGTGCCATCAGTGAGGCCCCTGCGGGGGGTAGCGATGAGCAGTTCTTC; CDR3aa: CAISEAPAGGSDEQFF
len: 18; v_gene: TRBV4-1; abundance: once; j_gene: TRBJ1-4; d_gene: NA; CDR3nt: TGCGCCAGCAGCCAAGAAAGTTTGCGGGAGCCGACCCAGGGAAAACTGTTTTTT; CDR3aa: CASSQESLREPTQGKLFF
len: 13; v_gene: TRBV6-1; abundance: NA; j_gene: TRBJ1-5; d_gene: NA; CDR3nt: TGTGCCAGCAGTGAGTTGGAGAATCAGCCCCAGCATTTT; CDR3aa: CASSELENQPQHF
len: 13; v_gene: TRBV3-1/TRBV3-2; abundance: NA; j_gene: TRBJ1-6; d_gene: NA; CDR3nt: TGTGCCAGTCGGCCAAGCTATAATTCACCCCTCCACTTT; CDR3aa: CASRPSYNSPLHF
len: 16; v_gene: TRBV7-9; abundance: NA; j_gene: TRBJ1-2; d_gene: NA; CDR3nt: TGTGCCAGCAGCTTCTCACAGGGCTCCGCGAACTATGGCTACACCTTC; CDR3aa: CASSFSQGSANYGYTF
len: 12; v_gene: TRBV29-1; abundance: NA; j_gene: TRBJ1-2; d_gene: NA; CDR3nt: TGCAGCGTTTACAGGGAGGGCCTGGGCTACACCTTC; CDR3aa: CSVYREGLGYTF
len: 17; v_gene: TRBV7-2; abundance: once; j_gene: TRBJ1-3; d_gene: TRBD1; CDR3nt: TGTGCCAGCACCGAAAGGGGACAGGGGAGCTCTGGAAACACCATATATTTT; CDR3aa: CASTERGQGSSGNTIYF
len: 12; v_gene: TRBV11-2; abundance: NA; j_gene: TRBJ1-6; d_gene: NA; CDR3nt: TGTGCCAGCAGCTTAGATGAGGCAGGTCTCCACTTT; CDR3aa: CASSLDEAGLHF
len: 13; v_gene: TRBV6-2/TRBV6-3; abundance: NA; j_gene: TRBJ2-3; d_gene: NA; CDR3nt: TGTGCCAGCAGTCCCTCGGGCACAGATACGCAGTATTTT; CDR3aa: CASSPSGTDTQYF
len: 14; v_gene: TRBV19; abundance: NA; j_gene: TRBJ2-1; d_gene: TRBD1; CDR3nt: TGTGCCACCACCGGGACAGGAGGCTACAATGAGCAGTTCTTC; CDR3aa: CATTGTGGYNEQFF
len: 14; v_gene: TRBV6-5; abundance: NA; j_gene: TRBJ1-2; d_gene: NA; CDR3nt: TGTGCCAGCAGGGGAGGGGTCGATAACTATGGCTACACCTTC; CDR3aa: CASRGGVDNYGYTF
len: 16; v_gene: TRBV11-2; abundance: NA; j_gene: TRBJ1-3; d_gene: NA; CDR3nt: TGTGCCAGCAGCTTAGCCGATACTAGAGGGGGAAACACCATATATTTT; CDR3aa: CASSLADTRGGNTIYF
len: 14; v_gene: TRBV6-1; abundance: NA; j_gene: TRBJ2-2; d_gene: NA; CDR3nt: TGTGCCAGCAGTGAGACGGCAGGGACCGGGGAGCTGTTTTTT; CDR3aa: CASSETAGTGELFF
len: 17; v_gene: TRBV5-4; abundance: NA; j_gene: TRBJ2-5; d_gene: TRBD2; CDR3nt: TGTGCCAGCAGCTTGGCTGTGACTAGCGGGGGCGGGGAGACCCAGTACTTC; CDR3aa: CASSLAVTSGGGETQYF
len: 15; v_gene: TRBV4-1; abundance: NA; j_gene: TRBJ2-1; d_gene: TRBD1; CDR3nt: TGCGCCAGCAGCCAAGGGACAGGCACCTACAATGAGCAGTTCTTC; CDR3aa: CASSQGTGTYNEQFF
len: 13; v_gene: TRBV30; abundance: NA; j_gene: TRBJ2-5; d_gene: TRBD1; CDR3nt: TGTGCCTGGAACCGGGGACAGAAAGAGACCCAGTACTTC; CDR3aa: CAWNRGQKETQYF
len: 15; v_gene: TRBV5-1; abundance: NA; j_gene: TRBJ1-3; d_gene: NA; CDR3nt: TGCGCCAGCAGCTTGGAGGGTTACTCTGGAAACACCATATATTTT; CDR3aa: CASSLEGYSGNTIYF
len: 13; v_gene: TRBV7-9; abundance: NA; j_gene: TRBJ2-1; d_gene: TRBD2; CDR3nt: TGTGCCAGCAGCTTAGGGACTAGCAATGAGCAGTTCTTC; CDR3aa: CASSLGTSNEQFF
len: 13; v_gene: TRBV5-1; abundance: NA; j_gene: TRBJ1-2; d_gene: NA; CDR3nt: TGCGCCAGCAGCCGCACACGGAACTATGGCTACACCTTC; CDR3aa: CASSRTRNYGYTF
len: 16; v_gene: TRBV18; abundance: NA; j_gene: TRBJ1-5; d_gene: NA; CDR3nt: TGTGCCAGCTCACCACCGGGCCTGGCGGTCAATCAGCCCCAGCATTTT; CDR3aa: CASSPPGLAVNQPQHF
len: 16; v_gene: TRBV10-3; abundance: NA; j_gene: TRBJ2-7; d_gene: NA; CDR3nt: TGTGCCATCAGTGGGGGGGAGGGGACAAGTGGGGACGAGCAGTACTTC; CDR3aa: CAISGGEGTSGDEQYF